This T cell receptor beta chain comes out of a study of T cells after yellow fever vaccination. Study overall: Fractions low in cell number were prepared with SMART-Seq v4 Ultra Low Input. Overall study results and limits: Clonotype sharing between CD4 and CD8 compartments was small. Contamination of FACS-sorted repertoires by abundant clonotypes from the bulk population could occur.

The V end lost 0 bases, the J end lost 3 bases, and 12 bases lay between the germline ends. This CDR3 is built from 15 residues. The germline V gene encodes CDR1 DFQATT and CDR2 SNEGSKA (reference sequence). This clonotype was counted many times. No antigen is known for it. TCRdb called the 5' RACE reads again in MiXCR, with one record for every CDR3 protein. The profile covers some 150,000 distinct CDR3 sequences, with approximately 6.6% appearing a single time and 0.5% to 0.65% taken by the ten largest. The sample consisted of CD4+ T cells sorted from PBMCs, taken 10 days after the yellow fever booster vaccination. The V call is TRBV20-1, the J call TRBJ1-3; D is uncertain. The TCR originated in a man under 40 who received the YFV17D yellow fever vaccine. The CDR3 loop reads CSARDSYGRGNTIYF. Written as DNA, the CDR3 is TGCAGTGCTAGAGATAGTTATGGCCGTGGAAACACCATATATTTT.